This record looks at one T cell receptor (beta chain) sequence and its context. This entry comes from a study of blood T cell repertoires in COVID-19. The ends lost 6 bases at V and 4 bases at J; junction bases unmatched: 7. CDR1 and CDR2 from the germline V gene are SNHLY and FYNNEI. The CDR3 is 14 amino acids. Only in-frame clones appear in the TCRdb table, and some are missing; sequencing was by immunoSEQ multiplex PCR. The table has 28,000 or so clones, 80% to 95% seen once. Sequencing was carried out using peripheral blood. This receptor was taken from a human donor in a cohort sampled during active COVID-19. The chain combines TRBV2 with TRBJ2-7; 9 bases are a match to TRBD1. The chain's CDR3 is CASRGDRARYEQYF. The CDR3, as DNA: TGTGCCAGCAGGGGGGACAGGGCCAGGTACGAGCAGTACTTC.